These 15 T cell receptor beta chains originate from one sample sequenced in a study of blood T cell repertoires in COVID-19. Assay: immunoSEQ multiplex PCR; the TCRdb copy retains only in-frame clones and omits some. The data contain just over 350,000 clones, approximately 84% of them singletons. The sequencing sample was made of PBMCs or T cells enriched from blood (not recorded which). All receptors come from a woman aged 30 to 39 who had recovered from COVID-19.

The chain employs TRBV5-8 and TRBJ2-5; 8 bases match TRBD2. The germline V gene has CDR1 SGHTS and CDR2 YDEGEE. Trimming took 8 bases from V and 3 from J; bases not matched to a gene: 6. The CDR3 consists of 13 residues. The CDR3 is CARPGGVEETQYF. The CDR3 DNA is TGTGCCAGGCCCGGGGGGGTGGAAGAGACCCAGTACTTC.

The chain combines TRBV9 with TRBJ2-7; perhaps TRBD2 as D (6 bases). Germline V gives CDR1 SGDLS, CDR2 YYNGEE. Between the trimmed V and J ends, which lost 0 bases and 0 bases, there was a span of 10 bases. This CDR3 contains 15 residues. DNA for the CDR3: TGTGCCAGCAGCGTAGCTGCGGGAAACTCCTACGAGCAGTACTTC. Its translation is CASSVAAGNSYEQYF.

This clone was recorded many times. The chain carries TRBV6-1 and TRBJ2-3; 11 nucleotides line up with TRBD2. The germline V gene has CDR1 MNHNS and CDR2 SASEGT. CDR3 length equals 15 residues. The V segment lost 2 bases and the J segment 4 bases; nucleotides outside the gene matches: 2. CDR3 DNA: TGTGCCAGCAGTGAATTTAGCGGGGGGGCAGATACGCAGTATTTT. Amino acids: CASSEFSGGADTQYF.

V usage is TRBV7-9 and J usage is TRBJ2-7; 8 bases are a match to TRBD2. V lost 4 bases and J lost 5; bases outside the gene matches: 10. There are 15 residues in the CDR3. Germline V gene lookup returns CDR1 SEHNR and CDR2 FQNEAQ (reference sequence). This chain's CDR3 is CASSSETAGAHEQYF. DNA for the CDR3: TGTGCCAGCAGCTCAGAAACAGCGGGAGCCCACGAGCAGTACTTC.

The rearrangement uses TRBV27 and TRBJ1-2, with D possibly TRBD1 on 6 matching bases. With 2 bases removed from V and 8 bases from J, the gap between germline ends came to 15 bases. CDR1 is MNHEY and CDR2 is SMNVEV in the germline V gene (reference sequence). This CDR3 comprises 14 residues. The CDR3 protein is CASSLTGLLVGYTF. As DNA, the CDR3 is TGTGCCAGCAGTTTAACAGGGCTGTTGGTAGGCTACACCTTC.

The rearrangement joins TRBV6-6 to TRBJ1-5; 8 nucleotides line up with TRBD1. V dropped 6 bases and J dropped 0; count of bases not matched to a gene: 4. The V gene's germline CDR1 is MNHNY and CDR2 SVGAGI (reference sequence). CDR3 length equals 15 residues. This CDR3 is CASSKQGDSNQPQHF. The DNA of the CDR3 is TGTGCCAGCAGCAAACAGGGGGATAGCAATCAGCCCCAGCATTTT.

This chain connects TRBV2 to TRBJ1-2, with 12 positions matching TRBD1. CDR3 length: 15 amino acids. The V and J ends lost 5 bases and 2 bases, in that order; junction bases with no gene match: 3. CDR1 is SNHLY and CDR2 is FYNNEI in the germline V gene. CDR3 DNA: TGTGCCAGCAGTCTGGGACAGGGGGCGAACTATGGCTACACCTTC. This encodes CASSLGQGANYGYTF.

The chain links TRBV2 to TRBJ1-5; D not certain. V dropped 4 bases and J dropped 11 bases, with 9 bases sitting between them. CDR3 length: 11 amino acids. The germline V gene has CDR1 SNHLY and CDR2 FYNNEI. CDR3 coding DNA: TGTGCCAGCAGTGGAGGAATAGCCCAGCATTTT. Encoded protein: CASSGGIAQHF.

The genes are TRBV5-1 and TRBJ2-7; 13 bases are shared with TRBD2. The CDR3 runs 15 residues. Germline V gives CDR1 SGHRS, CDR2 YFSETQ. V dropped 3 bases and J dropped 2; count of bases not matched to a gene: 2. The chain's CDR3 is CASSSGLAGTYEQYF. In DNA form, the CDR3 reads TGCGCCAGCAGCTCGGGACTAGCGGGGACCTACGAGCAGTACTTC.

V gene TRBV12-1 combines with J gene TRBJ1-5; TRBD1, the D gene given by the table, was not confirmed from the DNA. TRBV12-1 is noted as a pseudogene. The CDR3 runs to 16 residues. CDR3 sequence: CASSFGDRQANQPQHF. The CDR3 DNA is TGTGCCAGCAGCTTTGGGGATAGACAGGCTAATCAGCCCCAGCATTTT.

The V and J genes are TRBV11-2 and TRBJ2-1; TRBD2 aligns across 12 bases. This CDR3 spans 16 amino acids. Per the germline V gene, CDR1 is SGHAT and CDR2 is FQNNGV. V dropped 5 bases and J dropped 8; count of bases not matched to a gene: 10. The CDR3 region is CASSPIPSGGVDEQFF. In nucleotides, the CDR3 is TGTGCCAGCAGCCCGATCCCTAGCGGGGGGGTGGATGAGCAGTTCTTC.

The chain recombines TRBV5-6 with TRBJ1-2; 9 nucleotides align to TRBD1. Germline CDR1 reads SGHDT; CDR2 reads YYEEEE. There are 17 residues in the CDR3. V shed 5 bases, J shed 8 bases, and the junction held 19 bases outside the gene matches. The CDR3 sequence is CASSLGQGEIGAFGYTF. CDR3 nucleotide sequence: TGTGCCAGCAGTCTGGGACAGGGAGAGATCGGGGCCTTCGGCTACACCTTC.

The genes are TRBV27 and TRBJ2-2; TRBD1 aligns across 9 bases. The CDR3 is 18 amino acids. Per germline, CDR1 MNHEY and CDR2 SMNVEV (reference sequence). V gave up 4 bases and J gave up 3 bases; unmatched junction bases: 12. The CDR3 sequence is CASSSNSGTGTDTGELFF. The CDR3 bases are TGTGCCAGCAGTTCGAATTCCGGGACAGGGACGGACACCGGGGAGCTGTTTTTT.

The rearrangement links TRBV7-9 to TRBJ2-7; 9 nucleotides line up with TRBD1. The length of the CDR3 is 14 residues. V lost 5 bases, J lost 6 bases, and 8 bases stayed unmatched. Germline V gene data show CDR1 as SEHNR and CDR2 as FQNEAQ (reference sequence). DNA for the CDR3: TGTGCCAGCAGCCAAACCAACAGGGGGCTCGAGCAGTACTTC. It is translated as CASSQTNRGLEQYF.

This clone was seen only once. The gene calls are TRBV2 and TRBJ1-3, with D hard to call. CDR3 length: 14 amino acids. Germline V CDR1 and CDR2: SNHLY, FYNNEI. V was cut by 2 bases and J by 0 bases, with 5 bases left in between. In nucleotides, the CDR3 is TGTGCCAGCAGTGAAAACGGCTCTGGAAACACCATATATTTT. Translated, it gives CASSENGSGNTIYF.